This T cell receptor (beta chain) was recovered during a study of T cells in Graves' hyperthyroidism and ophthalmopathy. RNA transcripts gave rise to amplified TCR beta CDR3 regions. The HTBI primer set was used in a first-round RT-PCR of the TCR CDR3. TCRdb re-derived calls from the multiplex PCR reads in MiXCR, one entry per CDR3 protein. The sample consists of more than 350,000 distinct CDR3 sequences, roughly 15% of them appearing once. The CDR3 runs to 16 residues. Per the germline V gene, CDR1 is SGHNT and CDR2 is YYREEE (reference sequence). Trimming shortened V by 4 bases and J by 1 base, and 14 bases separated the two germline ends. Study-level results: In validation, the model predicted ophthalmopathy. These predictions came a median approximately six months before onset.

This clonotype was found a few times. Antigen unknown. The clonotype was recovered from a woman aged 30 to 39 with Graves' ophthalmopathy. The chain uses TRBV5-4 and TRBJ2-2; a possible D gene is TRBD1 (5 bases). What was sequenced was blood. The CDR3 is CASSRGHQLNTGELFF. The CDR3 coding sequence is TGTGCCAGCAGCCGTGGACATCAATTGAACACCGGGGAGCTGTTTTTT.